Listed below are T cell receptor beta chains from one sample, sequenced in a study of blood T cell repertoires in COVID-19. Assay used: immunoSEQ multiplex PCR; TCRdb lists only in-frame clones, some missing. Counted here are roughly 200,000 clones, 82% occurring once; the ten biggest clones make up less than 9.5%. Specimen: peripheral blood. These receptors all stem from an elderly woman with COVID-19, enrolled during active disease. Both conserved end residues are part of each CDR3. D genes are given only for firm matches. Not every row has a clone size; where given, it reads once, few, many or a size class.

CDR3aa: CASSSWDRVDTGELFF; CDR3nt: TGTGCCAGCAGCTCCTGGGACAGGGTCGACACCGGGGAGCTGTTTTTT; j_gene: TRBJ2-2; abundance: NA; v_gene: TRBV3-1/TRBV3-2; d_gene: TRBD1
CDR3aa: CASSGGATDTQYF; CDR3nt: TGTGCCAGCAGCGGAGGTGCCACAGATACGCAGTATTTT; j_gene: TRBJ2-3; abundance: once; v_gene: TRBV7-9; d_gene: NA
CDR3aa: CASSPGDRAEAFF; CDR3nt: TGTGCCAGCAGCCCTGGGGACAGGGCTGAAGCTTTCTTT; j_gene: TRBJ1-1; abundance: NA; v_gene: TRBV27; d_gene: TRBD1
CDR3aa: CASSYWGGGAFF; CDR3nt: TGTGCCAGCAGTTACTGGGGCGGCGGAGCTTTCTTT; j_gene: TRBJ1-1; abundance: NA; v_gene: TRBV6-6; d_gene: NA
CDR3aa: CASNVGGFSYEQYF; CDR3nt: TGTGCCAGCAATGTCGGGGGATTCTCCTACGAGCAGTACTTC; j_gene: TRBJ2-7; abundance: NA; v_gene: TRBV2; d_gene: NA
CDR3aa: CASSRDRASEKLFF; CDR3nt: TGTGCCAGCAGCAGGGACAGGGCAAGTGAAAAACTGTTTTTT; j_gene: TRBJ1-4; abundance: NA; v_gene: TRBV6-6; d_gene: TRBD1
CDR3aa: CASSLRGGAYNEQFF; CDR3nt: TGTGCCAGCAGCTTACGAGGGGGGGCCTACAATGAGCAGTTCTTC; j_gene: TRBJ2-1; abundance: NA; v_gene: TRBV11-2; d_gene: NA
CDR3aa: CASSPGQHNQPQHF; CDR3nt: TGTGCCAGTAGTCCGGGACAACACAATCAGCCCCAGCATTTT; j_gene: TRBJ1-5; abundance: once; v_gene: TRBV19; d_gene: NA
CDR3aa: CASSLEWSGRSNEQFF; CDR3nt: TGTGCCAGCAGCTTAGAGTGGAGCGGGAGAAGCAATGAGCAGTTCTTC; j_gene: TRBJ2-1; abundance: NA; v_gene: TRBV7-2; d_gene: TRBD2
CDR3aa: CASSRSRDRGFEQYF; CDR3nt: TGTGCCAGCAGTCGCTCCCGGGACAGGGGTTTCGAGCAGTACTTC; j_gene: TRBJ2-7; abundance: NA; v_gene: TRBV27; d_gene: TRBD1
CDR3aa: CASSQARKADSTDTQYF; CDR3nt: TGTGCCAGCAGCCAAGCCCGTAAAGCGGATAGCACAGATACGCAGTATTTT; j_gene: TRBJ2-3; abundance: NA; v_gene: TRBV3-1/TRBV3-2; d_gene: NA
CDR3aa: CASSLGTNPEQYF; CDR3nt: TGTGCCAGCAGCTTAGGGACTAACCCCGAGCAGTACTTC; j_gene: TRBJ2-7; abundance: NA; v_gene: TRBV7-9; d_gene: NA
CDR3aa: CAWSDYPGQGQYF; CDR3nt: TGTGCCTGGAGCGACTACCCCGGACAGGGGCAGTACTTC; j_gene: TRBJ2-7; abundance: NA; v_gene: TRBV30; d_gene: TRBD1
CDR3aa: CASSLSTGGGSPLHF; CDR3nt: TGTGCCAGCAGTCTATCGACAGGGGGCGGTTCACCCCTCCACTTT; j_gene: TRBJ1-6; abundance: NA; v_gene: TRBV11-2; d_gene: TRBD1
CDR3aa: CASLRGGLGNTIYF; CDR3nt: TGTGCCAGCCTCCGAGGCGGACTGGGAAACACCATATATTTT; j_gene: TRBJ1-3; abundance: NA; v_gene: TRBV2; d_gene: NA
CDR3aa: CASSLVGGYGYTF; CDR3nt: TGTGCCAGCAGTTTAGTAGGGGGCTATGGCTACACCTTC; j_gene: TRBJ1-2; abundance: NA; v_gene: TRBV28; d_gene: NA
CDR3aa: CASSHGQVEGETQYF; CDR3nt: TGTGCCAGCAGCCACGGACAGGTTGAGGGGGAGACCCAGTACTTC; j_gene: TRBJ2-5; abundance: NA; v_gene: TRBV5-4; d_gene: TRBD1
CDR3aa: CASSYGGLNYGYTF; CDR3nt: TGTGCCAGCAGTTACGGCGGGCTTAACTATGGCTACACCTTC; j_gene: TRBJ1-2; abundance: few; v_gene: TRBV6-5; d_gene: NA
CDR3aa: CASTSGQGQFF; CDR3nt: TGTGCCAGCACTTCGGGACAGGGACAGTTCTTC; j_gene: TRBJ2-1; abundance: NA; v_gene: TRBV7-9; d_gene: TRBD1
CDR3aa: CASSLGGDRQETQYF; CDR3nt: TGTGCCAGCAGCTTAGGAGGGGATCGGCAAGAGACCCAGTACTTC; j_gene: TRBJ2-5; abundance: NA; v_gene: TRBV5-4; d_gene: NA
CDR3aa: CASTSTGNPNYGYTF; CDR3nt: TGTGCCAGCACCTCGACAGGGAACCCTAACTATGGCTACACCTTC; j_gene: TRBJ1-2; abundance: NA; v_gene: TRBV3-1/TRBV3-2; d_gene: TRBD1
CDR3aa: CASSFSLAGLAGELFF; CDR3nt: TGTGCCAGCAGCTTCAGCCTAGCGGGGCTTGCGGGGGAGCTGTTTTTT; j_gene: TRBJ2-2; abundance: NA; v_gene: TRBV7-9; d_gene: TRBD2
CDR3aa: CASSPTGVGTGELFF; CDR3nt: TGTGCCAGCAGCCCCACAGGAGTGGGGACCGGGGAGCTGTTTTTT; j_gene: TRBJ2-2; abundance: few; v_gene: TRBV6-5; d_gene: NA
CDR3aa: CASRGRDRVNTEAFF; CDR3nt: TGTGCCAGTAGGGGTCGGGACAGGGTGAACACTGAAGCTTTCTTT; j_gene: TRBJ1-1; abundance: NA; v_gene: TRBV19; d_gene: TRBD1
CDR3aa: CASSPTAGSNYGYTF; CDR3nt: TGTGCCAGCTCCCCTACTGCGGGTTCTAACTATGGCTACACCTTC; j_gene: TRBJ1-2; abundance: NA; v_gene: TRBV18; d_gene: NA
CDR3aa: CASSLDRGSIYF; CDR3nt: TGTGCCAGCAGCTTGGATCGGGGGTCCATATATTTT; j_gene: TRBJ1-3; abundance: NA; v_gene: TRBV7-9; d_gene: NA
CDR3aa: CASSFGPTEETQYF; CDR3nt: TGCGCCAGCAGCTTCGGGCCGACAGAAGAGACCCAGTACTTC; j_gene: TRBJ2-5; abundance: NA; v_gene: TRBV5-1; d_gene: NA
CDR3aa: CASSLAGAGLAKNIQYF; CDR3nt: TGTGCCAGCAGCTTAGCGGGGGCAGGTCTAGCCAAAAACATTCAGTACTTC; j_gene: TRBJ2-4; abundance: NA; v_gene: TRBV7-8; d_gene: NA
CDR3aa: CASKTSGSYEQYF; CDR3nt: TGTGCCAGCAAGACTAGCGGATCCTACGAGCAGTACTTC; j_gene: TRBJ2-7; abundance: NA; v_gene: TRBV6-5; d_gene: TRBD2
CDR3aa: CASSLEAGTYNEQFF; CDR3nt: TGCGCCAGCAGCTTGGAGGCGGGGACCTACAATGAGCAGTTCTTC; j_gene: TRBJ2-1; abundance: NA; v_gene: TRBV5-1; d_gene: NA
CDR3aa: CASSLGQTSGGEETQYF; CDR3nt: TGCGCCAGCAGCTTGGGGCAAACTAGCGGGGGAGAAGAGACCCAGTACTTC; j_gene: TRBJ2-5; abundance: NA; v_gene: TRBV5-1; d_gene: TRBD2
CDR3aa: CASNDRASYEQYF; CDR3nt: TGTGCCAGCAATGACAGGGCCTCCTACGAGCAGTACTTC; j_gene: TRBJ2-7; abundance: NA; v_gene: TRBV19; d_gene: TRBD1
CDR3aa: CASMRFGYTF; CDR3nt: TGTGCCAGCATGAGGTTCGGCTACACCTTC; j_gene: TRBJ1-2; abundance: NA; v_gene: TRBV6-5; d_gene: NA
CDR3aa: CASTPDGRTSSYEQYF; CDR3nt: TGCGCCAGCACCCCAGATGGGCGGACAAGCTCCTACGAGCAGTACTTC; j_gene: TRBJ2-7; abundance: once; v_gene: TRBV5-1; d_gene: NA
CDR3aa: CAWRNLPGHYNSPLHF; CDR3nt: TGTGCCTGGAGGAACTTACCGGGACATTATAATTCACCCCTCCACTTT; j_gene: TRBJ1-6; abundance: NA; v_gene: TRBV30; d_gene: NA
CDR3aa: CASSRLGGGYTF; CDR3nt: TGTGCCAGCAGCCGACTTGGCGGAGGCTACACCTTC; j_gene: TRBJ1-2; abundance: NA; v_gene: TRBV11-2; d_gene: NA
CDR3aa: CAWIFGVTEAFF; CDR3nt: TGTGCCTGGATTTTCGGGGTGACTGAAGCTTTCTTT; j_gene: TRBJ1-1; abundance: NA; v_gene: TRBV30; d_gene: NA
CDR3aa: CASSSSNQGLWDTIYF; CDR3nt: TGTGCCAGTAGTTCCTCGAACCAGGGGCTGTGGGACACCATATATTTT; j_gene: TRBJ1-3; abundance: NA; v_gene: TRBV19; d_gene: NA
CDR3aa: CASSTADRGSVETQYF; CDR3nt: TGTGCCAGTAGTACCGCCGACAGGGGTAGTGTGGAGACCCAGTACTTC; j_gene: TRBJ2-5; abundance: NA; v_gene: TRBV19; d_gene: TRBD1
CDR3aa: CAWSEDRGRRKLFF; CDR3nt: TGTGCCTGGAGTGAAGATAGGGGGCGTAGAAAACTGTTTTTT; j_gene: TRBJ1-4; abundance: NA; v_gene: TRBV30; d_gene: TRBD1
CDR3aa: CASSYWQNTEAFF; CDR3nt: TGTGCCAGCAGTTACTGGCAGAACACTGAAGCTTTCTTT; j_gene: TRBJ1-1; abundance: NA; v_gene: TRBV6-2/TRBV6-3; d_gene: NA
CDR3aa: CASSDYSLNTEAFF; CDR3nt: TGTGCCAGCAGTGATTACTCCTTGAACACTGAAGCTTTCTTT; j_gene: TRBJ1-1; abundance: few; v_gene: TRBV6-1; d_gene: NA
CDR3aa: CASGQGGTSGSDTQYF; CDR3nt: TGTGCCAGCGGTCAAGGTGGGACTAGCGGATCAGATACGCAGTATTTT; j_gene: TRBJ2-3; abundance: NA; v_gene: TRBV7-2; d_gene: TRBD2
CDR3aa: CASSPTGGAYGYTF; CDR3nt: TGTGCCAGCAGTCCTACAGGGGGCGCTTATGGCTACACCTTC; j_gene: TRBJ1-2; abundance: NA; v_gene: TRBV7-3; d_gene: TRBD1
CDR3aa: CASSSGQFPGYGYTF; CDR3nt: TGTGCCAGCAGCTCCGGACAGTTCCCGGGCTATGGCTACACCTTC; j_gene: TRBJ1-2; abundance: NA; v_gene: TRBV11-2; d_gene: NA
CDR3aa: CASSTTTGANYGYTF; CDR3nt: TGTGCCAGCAGTACCACGACAGGGGCTAACTATGGCTACACCTTC; j_gene: TRBJ1-2; abundance: once; v_gene: TRBV28; d_gene: TRBD1
CDR3aa: CSVSGGSNQPQHF; CDR3nt: TGCAGCGTTTCTGGCGGGAGCAATCAGCCCCAGCATTTT; j_gene: TRBJ1-5; abundance: NA; v_gene: TRBV29-1; d_gene: NA
CDR3aa: CASSRTGRAGYTF; CDR3nt: TGTGCCAGCAGCCGGACAGGTCGAGCGGGCTACACCTTC; j_gene: TRBJ1-2; abundance: NA; v_gene: TRBV28; d_gene: TRBD1
CDR3aa: CASGGGGQPQHF; CDR3nt: TGTGCCAGCGGGGGGGGAGGTCAGCCCCAGCATTTT; j_gene: TRBJ1-5; abundance: NA; v_gene: TRBV28; d_gene: NA
CDR3aa: CASSERLMRNIQYF; CDR3nt: TGTGCCAGCAGTGAGAGACTCATGAGAAACATTCAGTACTTC; j_gene: TRBJ2-4; abundance: NA; v_gene: TRBV6-1; d_gene: NA
CDR3aa: CASSDRYATNEKLFF; CDR3nt: TGTGCCAGCAGCGATAGATACGCAACTAATGAAAAACTGTTTTTT; j_gene: TRBJ1-4; abundance: NA; v_gene: TRBV7-8; d_gene: NA
CDR3aa: CATSDWSGETQYF; CDR3nt: TGTGCCACCAGTGATTGGAGTGGGGAGACCCAGTACTTC; j_gene: TRBJ2-5; abundance: NA; v_gene: TRBV24-1; d_gene: NA
CDR3aa: CASSYPGGNTEAFF; CDR3nt: TGTGCCAGCAGTTACCCGGGAGGGAACACTGAAGCTTTCTTT; j_gene: TRBJ1-1; abundance: NA; v_gene: TRBV6-2/TRBV6-3; d_gene: NA
CDR3aa: CASSQDPAGVGGELFF; CDR3nt: TGTGCCAGCAGCCAAGATCCAGCGGGGGTTGGCGGGGAGCTGTTTTTT; j_gene: TRBJ2-2; abundance: few; v_gene: TRBV4-2; d_gene: TRBD2
CDR3aa: CAISEGQGFGYTF; CDR3nt: TGTGCCATCAGTGAGGGACAGGGTTTTGGCTACACCTTC; j_gene: TRBJ1-2; abundance: NA; v_gene: TRBV10-3; d_gene: TRBD1
CDR3aa: CASTRTSGNYGYTF; CDR3nt: TGTGCCAGCACTCGAACCTCAGGGAACTATGGCTACACCTTC; j_gene: TRBJ1-2; abundance: once; v_gene: TRBV6-5; d_gene: NA